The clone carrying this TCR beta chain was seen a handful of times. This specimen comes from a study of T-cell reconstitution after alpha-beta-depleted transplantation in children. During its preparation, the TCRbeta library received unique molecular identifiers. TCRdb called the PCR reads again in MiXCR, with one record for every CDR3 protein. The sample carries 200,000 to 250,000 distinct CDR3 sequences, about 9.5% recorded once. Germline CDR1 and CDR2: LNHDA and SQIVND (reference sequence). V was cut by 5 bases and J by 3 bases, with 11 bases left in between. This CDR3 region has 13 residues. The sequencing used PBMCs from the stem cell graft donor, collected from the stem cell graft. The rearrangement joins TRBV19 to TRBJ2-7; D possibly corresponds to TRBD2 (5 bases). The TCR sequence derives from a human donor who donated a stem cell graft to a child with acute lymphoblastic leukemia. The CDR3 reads CASSSRTGYEQYF. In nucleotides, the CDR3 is TGTGCCAGTAGTTCCCGGACTGGCTACGAGCAGTACTTC.